This TCR beta chain appears in the sequencing data of a study of cytomegalovirus exposure and HLA in healthy donors. Points from the study as a whole: Association of a missense DCLRE1C variant with TCR beta V- and J-gene trimming was reported in a later analysis. Earlier analysis looked at TCR beta V segments, and most were productive about 90% or about 30% of the time.

Points on this clone: Its antigen is unknown.

60 Vbeta and 13 Jbeta primers were used in PCR. Produced via immunoSEQ multiplex PCR; TCRdb's table is partial and in-frame only. This table has some 63,000 clones, approximately 80% appearing once. The receptor's source is a woman aged 40 to 50 in good health and CMV-seronegative. Sequenced material: PBMCs.

This chain's CDR3 is CASNPRDGGDEQYF. CDR3 sequence (DNA): TGCGCCAGCAACCCCCGTGACGGCGGTGACGAGCAGTACTTC. The chain links TRBV5-1 to TRBJ2-7; D uncertain. The CDR3 covers 14 residues. Trimming took off 6 bases at V and 5 bases at J, with 18 bases between the two ends. Germline CDR1 is SGHRS and CDR2 is YFSETQ.